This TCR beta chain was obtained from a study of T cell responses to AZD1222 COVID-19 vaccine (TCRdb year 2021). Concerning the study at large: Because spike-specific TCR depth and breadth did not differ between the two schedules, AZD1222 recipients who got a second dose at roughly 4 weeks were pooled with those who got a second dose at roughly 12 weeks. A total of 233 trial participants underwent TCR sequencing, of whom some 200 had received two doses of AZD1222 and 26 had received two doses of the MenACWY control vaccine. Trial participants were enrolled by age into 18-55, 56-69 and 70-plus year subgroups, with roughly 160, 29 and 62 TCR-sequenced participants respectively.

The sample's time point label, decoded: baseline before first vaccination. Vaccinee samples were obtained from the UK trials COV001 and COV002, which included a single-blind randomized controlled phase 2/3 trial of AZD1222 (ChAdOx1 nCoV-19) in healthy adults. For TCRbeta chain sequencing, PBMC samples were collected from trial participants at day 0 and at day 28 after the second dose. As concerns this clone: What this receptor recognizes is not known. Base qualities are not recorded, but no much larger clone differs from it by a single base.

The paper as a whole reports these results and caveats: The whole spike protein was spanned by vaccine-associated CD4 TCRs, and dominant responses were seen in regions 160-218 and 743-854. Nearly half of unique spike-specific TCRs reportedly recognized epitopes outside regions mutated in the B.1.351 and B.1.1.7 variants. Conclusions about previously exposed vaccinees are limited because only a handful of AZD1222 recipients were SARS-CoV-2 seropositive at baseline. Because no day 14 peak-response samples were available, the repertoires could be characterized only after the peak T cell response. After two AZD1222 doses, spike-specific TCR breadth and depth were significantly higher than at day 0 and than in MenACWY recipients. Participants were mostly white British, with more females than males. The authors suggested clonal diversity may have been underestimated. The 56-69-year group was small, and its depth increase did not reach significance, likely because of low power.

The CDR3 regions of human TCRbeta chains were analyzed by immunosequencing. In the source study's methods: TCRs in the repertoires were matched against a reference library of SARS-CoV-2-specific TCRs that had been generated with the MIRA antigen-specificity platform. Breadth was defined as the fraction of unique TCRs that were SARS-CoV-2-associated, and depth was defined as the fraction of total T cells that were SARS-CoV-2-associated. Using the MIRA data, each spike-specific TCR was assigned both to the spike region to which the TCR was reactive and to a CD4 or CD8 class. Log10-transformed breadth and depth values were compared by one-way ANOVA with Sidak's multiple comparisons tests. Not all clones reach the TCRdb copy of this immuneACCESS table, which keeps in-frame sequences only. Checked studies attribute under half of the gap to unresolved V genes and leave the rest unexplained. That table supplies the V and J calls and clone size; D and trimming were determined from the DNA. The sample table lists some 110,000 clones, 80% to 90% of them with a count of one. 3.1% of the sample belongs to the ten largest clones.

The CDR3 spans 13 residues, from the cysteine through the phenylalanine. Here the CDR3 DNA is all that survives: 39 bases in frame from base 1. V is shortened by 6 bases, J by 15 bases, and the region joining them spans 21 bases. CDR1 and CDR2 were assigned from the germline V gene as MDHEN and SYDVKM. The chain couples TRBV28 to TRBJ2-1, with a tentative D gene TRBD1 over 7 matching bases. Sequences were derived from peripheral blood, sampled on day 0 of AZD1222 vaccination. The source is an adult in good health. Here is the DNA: TGTGCCAGCAGCGAAAGGGGGCACAGGGGAGGGTTCTTC. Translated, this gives CASSERGHRGGFF. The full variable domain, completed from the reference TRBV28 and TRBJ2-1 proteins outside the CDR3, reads DVKVTQSSRYLVKRTGEKVFLECVQDMDHENMFWYRQDPGLGLRLIYFSYDVKMKEKGDIPEGYSVSREKKERFSLILESASTNQTSMYLCASSERGHRGGFFGPGTRLTVL.